What follows is one T cell receptor beta chain and its context. Antigen: not known. This specimen comes from a study of cytomegalovirus exposure and HLA in healthy donors. Whole-study results and caveats: Among donors in an Asian-associated ancestry cluster, a later analysis reportedly found fewer N-insertions than the approximately 700-donor mean. A prior analysis recorded that most TCR beta V segments were productive about 87% or about 30% of the time. Judged likely to be a sequencing artifact was a cluster of highly shared sequence variants.

Trimming at V came to 3 bases and at J to 1 base, leaving 5 bases not matched to a gene. The germline V gene has CDR1 GTSNPN and CDR2 SVGIG (reference sequence). CDR3 length: 15 amino acids. Researchers ran the PCR with 60 Vbeta and 13 Jbeta primers. TCRdb's table, derived via immunoSEQ multiplex PCR, lists solely in-frame clones and lacks some. This table holds just under 60,000 clones. Material: PBMCs. The sequence was obtained from a male donor in good health and CMV-seronegative. The V and J genes are TRBV30 and TRBJ2-7, with TRBD2 matching 11 bases. The CDR3 DNA sequence: TGTGCCTGGAGATCCGGACTAGCGGGTTCCTACGAGCAGTACTTC. This sequence encodes CAWRSGLAGSYEQYF.